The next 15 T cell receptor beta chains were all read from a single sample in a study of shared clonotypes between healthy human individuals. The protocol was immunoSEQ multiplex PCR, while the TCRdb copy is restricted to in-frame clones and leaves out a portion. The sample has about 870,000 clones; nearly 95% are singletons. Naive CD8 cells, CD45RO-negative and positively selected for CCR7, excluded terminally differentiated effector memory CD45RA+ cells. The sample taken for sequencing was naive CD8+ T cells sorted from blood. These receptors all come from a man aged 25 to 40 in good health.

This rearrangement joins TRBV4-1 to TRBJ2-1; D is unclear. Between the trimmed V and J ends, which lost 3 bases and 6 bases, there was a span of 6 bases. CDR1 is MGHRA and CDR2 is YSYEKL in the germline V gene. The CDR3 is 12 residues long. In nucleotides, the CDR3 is TGCGCCAGCAGCCACCGCCCCAATGAGCAGTTCTTC. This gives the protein CASSHRPNEQFF.

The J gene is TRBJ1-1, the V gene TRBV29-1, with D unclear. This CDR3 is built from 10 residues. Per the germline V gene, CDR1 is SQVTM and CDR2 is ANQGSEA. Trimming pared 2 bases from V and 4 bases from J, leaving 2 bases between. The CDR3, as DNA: TGCAGCGTTGAAAGCACTGAAGCTTTCTTT. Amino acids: CSVESTEAFF.

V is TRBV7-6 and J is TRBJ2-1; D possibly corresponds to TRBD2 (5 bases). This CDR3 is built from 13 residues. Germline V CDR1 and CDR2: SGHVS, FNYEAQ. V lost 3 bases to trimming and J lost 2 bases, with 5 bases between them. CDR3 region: CASSFGAYNEQFF. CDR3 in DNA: TGTGCCAGCAGCTTCGGGGCCTACAATGAGCAGTTCTTC.

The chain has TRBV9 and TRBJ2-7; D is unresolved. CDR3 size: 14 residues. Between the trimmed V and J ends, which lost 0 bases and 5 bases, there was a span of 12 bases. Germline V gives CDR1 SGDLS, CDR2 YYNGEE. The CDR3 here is CASSVGSSINEQYF. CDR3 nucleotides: TGTGCCAGCAGCGTAGGGTCTAGTATCAACGAGCAGTACTTC.

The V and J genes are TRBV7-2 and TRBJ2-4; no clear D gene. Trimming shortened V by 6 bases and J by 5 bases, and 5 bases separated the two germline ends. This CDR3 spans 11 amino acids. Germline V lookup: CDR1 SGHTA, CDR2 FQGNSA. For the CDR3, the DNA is TGTGCCAGCAGACAACAAAACATTCAGTACTTC. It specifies CASRQQNIQYF. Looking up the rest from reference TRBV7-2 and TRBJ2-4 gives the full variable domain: GAGVSQSPSNKVTEKGKDVELRCDPISGHTALYWYRQSLGQGLEFLIYFQGNSAPDKSGLPSDRFSAERTGGSVSTLTIQRTQQEDSAVYLCASRQQNIQYFGAGTRLSVL.

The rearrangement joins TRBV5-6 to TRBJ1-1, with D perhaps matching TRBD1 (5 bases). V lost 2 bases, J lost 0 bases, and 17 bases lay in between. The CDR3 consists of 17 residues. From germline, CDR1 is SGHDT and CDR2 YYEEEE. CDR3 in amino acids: CASSFSRQPYLNTEAFF. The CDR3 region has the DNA TGTGCCAGCAGCTTTTCGCGACAGCCTTATTTGAACACTGAAGCTTTCTTT.

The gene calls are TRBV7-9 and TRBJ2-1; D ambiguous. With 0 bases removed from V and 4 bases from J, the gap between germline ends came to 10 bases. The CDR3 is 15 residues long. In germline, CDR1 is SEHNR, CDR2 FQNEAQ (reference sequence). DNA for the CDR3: TGTGCCAGCAGCTTAGCTTCCACAGAATACAATGAGCAGTTCTTC. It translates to CASSLASTEYNEQFF.

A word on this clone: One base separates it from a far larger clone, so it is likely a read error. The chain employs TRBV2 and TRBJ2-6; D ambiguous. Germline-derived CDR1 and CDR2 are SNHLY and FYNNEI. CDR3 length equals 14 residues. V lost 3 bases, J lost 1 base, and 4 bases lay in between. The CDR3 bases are TGTGCCAGCAGTGATTTATCTGGGGCCAACGTCCTGACTTTC. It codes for CASSDLSGANVLTF.

CDR3 sequence: CSARDREFTDTQYF. CDR3 nucleotide sequence: TGCAGCGCCCGGGACAGGGAGTTTACAGATACGCAGTATTTT. The chain carries TRBV29-1 and TRBJ2-3; 9 positions agree with TRBD1. The CDR3 contains 14 residues. Germline assignment: CDR1 SQVTM and CDR2 ANQGSEA. The J segment lost 3 bases and the V segment lost 7 bases, leaving 8 bases of the junction unmatched.

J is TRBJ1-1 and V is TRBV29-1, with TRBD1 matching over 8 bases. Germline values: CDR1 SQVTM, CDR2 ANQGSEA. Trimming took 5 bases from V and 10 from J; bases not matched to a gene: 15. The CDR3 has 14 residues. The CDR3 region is CSVYLVDRVTLAFF. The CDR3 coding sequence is TGCAGCGTTTACTTAGTGGACAGGGTCACTCTAGCTTTCTTT.

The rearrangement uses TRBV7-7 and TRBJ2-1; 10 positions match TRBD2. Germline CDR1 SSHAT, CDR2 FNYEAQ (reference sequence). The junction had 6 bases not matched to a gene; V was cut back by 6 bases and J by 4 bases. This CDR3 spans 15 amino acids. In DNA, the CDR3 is TGTGCCAGCAGTTCCGGACTAGCGGATTACAATGAGCAGTTCTTC. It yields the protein CASSSGLADYNEQFF.

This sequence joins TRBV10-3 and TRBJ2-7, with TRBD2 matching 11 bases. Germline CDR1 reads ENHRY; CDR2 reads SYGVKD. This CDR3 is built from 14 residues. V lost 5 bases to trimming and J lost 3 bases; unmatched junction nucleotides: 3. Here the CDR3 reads CAISTSGSFYEQYF. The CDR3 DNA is TGTGCCATCAGTACTAGCGGGAGCTTCTACGAGCAGTACTTC.

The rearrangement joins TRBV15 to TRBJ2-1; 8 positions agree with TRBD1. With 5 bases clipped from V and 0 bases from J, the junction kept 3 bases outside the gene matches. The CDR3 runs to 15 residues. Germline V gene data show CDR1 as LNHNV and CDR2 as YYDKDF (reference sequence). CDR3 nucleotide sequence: TGTGCCACCAGCTATACAGGGGGCTCCTACAATGAGCAGTTCTTC. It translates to CATSYTGGSYNEQFF. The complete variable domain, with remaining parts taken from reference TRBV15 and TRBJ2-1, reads DAMVIQNPRYQVTQFGKPVTLSCSQTLNHNVMYWYQQKSSQAPKLLFHYYDKDFNNEADTPDNFQSRRPNTSFCFLDIRSPGLGDTAMYLCATSYTGGSYNEQFFGPGTRLTVL.

The CDR3: CASSKPGSNQPQHF. The CDR3 DNA sequence: TGTGCCAGCAGCAAGCCAGGGAGCAATCAGCCCCAGCATTTT. The chain joins TRBV7-9 to TRBJ1-5; possibly TRBD1 for D (5 bases). In germline, CDR1 is SEHNR, CDR2 FQNEAQ (reference sequence). The CDR3 extends over 14 amino acids. Trimming took 5 bases from V and 1 from J, leaving 9 bases between them. Supplemented by reference TRBV7-9 and TRBJ1-5, the full variable domain reads DTGVSQNPRHKITKRGQNVTFRCDPISEHNRLYWYRQTLGQGPEFLTYFQNEAQLEKSRLLSDRFSAERPKGSFSTLEIQRTEQGDSAMYLCASSKPGSNQPQHFGDGTRLSIL.

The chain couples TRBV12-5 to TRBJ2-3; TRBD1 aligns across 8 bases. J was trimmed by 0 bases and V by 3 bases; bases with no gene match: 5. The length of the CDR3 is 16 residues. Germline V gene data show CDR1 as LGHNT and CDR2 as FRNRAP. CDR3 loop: CASGFVTGGSTDTQYF. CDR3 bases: TGTGCTAGTGGTTTCGTTACAGGGGGTAGCACAGATACGCAGTATTTT.